Sequencing of this T cell receptor beta chain was carried out in a study of cytomegalovirus exposure and HLA in healthy donors. Trimming removed 1 base at V and 5 bases at J, with 14 bases between. The CDR3 is made up of 15 amino acids. Germline V gene sequence: CDR1 LGHNA, CDR2 YSLEER. Primers included in the PCR were 60 Vbeta and 13 Jbeta primers. Assay used: immunoSEQ multiplex PCR; TCRdb lists only in-frame clones, some missing. The table has 60,000 to 100,000 clones, around 78% seen once. Sequencing was done on a sample of PBMCs. This sequence was found in a male donor in good health and CMV-seropositive. The chain joins TRBV4-3 to TRBJ2-5, with D perhaps matching TRBD2 (5 bases). The CDR3 is CASSQGGGFRETQYF. Here the CDR3 DNA reads TGCGCCAGCAGCCAAGGAGGAGGCTTCAGGGAGACCCAGTACTTC.